The sequence of this T cell receptor (beta chain) was determined in a study of T cell responses to AZD1222 COVID-19 vaccine. Overall study results and limits: It should be noted that donors were predominantly white British and more often female, and clonal diversity was possibly underestimated. Spike-specific TCR breadth and depth both grew after two AZD1222 doses.

This CDR3 is 14 amino acids long. Germline-derived CDR1 and CDR2 are MNHNS and SASEGT. With 3 bases removed from V and 0 bases from J, the gap between germline ends came to 3 bases. This clone was observed a single time. As yet, its antigen is unknown. Profiled with immunoSEQ multiplex PCR; TCRdb holds only in-frame clones, not every one. The sample holds 100,000 to 150,000 clones, around 89% seen once. The sequencing used peripheral blood, collected on day 0 of AZD1222 vaccination. The genes are TRBV6-1 and TRBJ2-6, with no clear D. The clonotype originates from an adult in good health. CDR3 in DNA: TGTGCCAGCAGTGAGCTCTCTGGGGCCAACGTCCTGACTTTC. This codes for CASSELSGANVLTF.